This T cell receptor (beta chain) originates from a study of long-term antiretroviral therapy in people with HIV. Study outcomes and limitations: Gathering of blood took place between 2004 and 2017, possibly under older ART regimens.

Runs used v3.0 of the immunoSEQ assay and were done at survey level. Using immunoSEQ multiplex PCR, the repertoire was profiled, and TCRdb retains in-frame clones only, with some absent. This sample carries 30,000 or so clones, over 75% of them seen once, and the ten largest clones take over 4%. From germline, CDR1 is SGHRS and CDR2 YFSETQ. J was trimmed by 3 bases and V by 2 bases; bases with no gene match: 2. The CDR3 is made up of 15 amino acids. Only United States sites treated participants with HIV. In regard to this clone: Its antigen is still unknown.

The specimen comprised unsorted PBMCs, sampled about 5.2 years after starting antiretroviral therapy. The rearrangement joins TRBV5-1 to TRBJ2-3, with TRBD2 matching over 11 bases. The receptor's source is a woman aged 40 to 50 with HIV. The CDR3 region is CASSFSGGETDTQYF. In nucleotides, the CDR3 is TGCGCCAGCAGCTTTAGCGGGGGGGAAACAGATACGCAGTATTTT.